The entry below describes one T cell receptor beta chain. Its antigen is not identified. The data are from a study of T cell responses to AZD1222 COVID-19 vaccine. Study-level findings and limits: Repertoire sampling was restricted to post-peak T cell response timepoints.

Clones were sequenced by immunoSEQ multiplex PCR, and TCRdb holds only the in-frame ones, with some missing. This table holds about 140,000 clones, more than 85% found once. This CDR3 contains 18 residues. Germline V gene data show CDR1 as LGHNA and CDR2 as YSLEER. V dropped 0 bases and J dropped 4; count of bases not matched to a gene: 12. The sequencing used peripheral blood, collected on day 0 of AZD1222 vaccination. This clonotype was sampled from an adult in good health. The genes are TRBV4-3 and TRBJ1-1; TRBD1 aligns across 9 bases. The CDR3 region has the DNA TGCGCCAGCAGCCAAGATCATTTACTGGGGACAGGGTCCACTGAAGCTTTCTTT. Protein sequence: CASSQDHLLGTGSTEAFF.